The clone carrying this T cell receptor (beta chain) has a single count. The CDR3 runs 16 residues. The entry originates in a study of beta chain features in type 1 diabetes. CD4+ cells of the naive, central memory, regulatory and stem cell-like memory types were sorted via CD45RO/CCR7/CD25/CD127/CD95/CD27. Purity above 98% was achieved in all sorted populations. Expressed TCRB transcripts were sequenced because the entire RNA isolate underwent reverse transcription. Produced via immunoSEQ multiplex PCR; TCRdb's table is partial and in-frame only. The table has 860,000 or so clones, about a sixth seen once.

Material: naive CD4+ T cells from blood. The chain recombines TRBV23-1 with TRBJ2-7; 8 positions match TRBD2. The J call may be faulty, since TRBJ2-1 better matches the DNA end. TRBV23-1 is classed as an ORF, of uncertain function. This sequence originates from a woman between 18 and 29 years old in good health. The DNA of the CDR3 is TGCGCCAGCAGTCAATCAGCCGGGAGGGATAACAATGAGCAGTTCTTC. Its translation: CASSQSAGRDNNEQFF.